The present entry profiles one T cell receptor (beta chain) with its context. What it binds is unknown. Deletions cut 4 bases from V and 6 bases from J, with 13 bases between. CDR1 is SGHTA, CDR2 FQGNSA, per germline. The CDR3 has 14 amino acids. These data come from a study of T cell responses to AZD1222 COVID-19 vaccine. Whole-study context: Second-dose groups at about 4 or about 12 weeks were pooled. Study conclusions and caveats: Spike-specific TCRs gained breadth and depth after people received two AZD1222 doses. The study identified only 6 or 7 AZD1222 recipients as seropositive at baseline. None of the repertoires were sampled until the peak T cell response had passed.

Method: immunoSEQ multiplex PCR; TCRdb's copy keeps in-frame clones and lacks some. The repertoire has just over 65,000 clones, roughly 87% of them found once; the top ten carry around 15%. The sequence derives from an adult in good health. The chain employs TRBV7-2 and TRBJ2-4; a possible D gene is TRBD2 (5 bases). This sample comprised peripheral blood, obtained on day 0 of AZD1222 vaccination. This CDR3 is CASSSYTSGNIQYF. DNA of the CDR3: TGTGCCAGCAGCTCCTACACGAGCGGAAACATTCAGTACTTC. The variable domain in full, completed from reference TRBV7-2 and TRBJ2-4, reads GAGVSQSPSNKVTEKGKDVELRCDPISGHTALYWYRQSLGQGLEFLIYFQGNSAPDKSGLPSDRFSAERTGGSVSTLTIQRTQQEDSAVYLCASSSYTSGNIQYFGAGTRLSVL.